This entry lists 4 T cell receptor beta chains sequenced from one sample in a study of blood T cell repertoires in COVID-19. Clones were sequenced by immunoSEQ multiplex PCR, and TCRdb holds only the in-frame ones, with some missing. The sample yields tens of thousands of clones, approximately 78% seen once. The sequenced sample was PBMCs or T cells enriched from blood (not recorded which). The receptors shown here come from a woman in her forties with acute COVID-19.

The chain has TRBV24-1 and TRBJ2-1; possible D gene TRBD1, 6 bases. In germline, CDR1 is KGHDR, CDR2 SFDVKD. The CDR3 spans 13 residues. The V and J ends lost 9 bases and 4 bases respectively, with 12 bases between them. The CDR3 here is CATGQGSYNEQFF. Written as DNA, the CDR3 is TGTGCCACCGGCCAGGGGTCGTACAATGAGCAGTTCTTC.

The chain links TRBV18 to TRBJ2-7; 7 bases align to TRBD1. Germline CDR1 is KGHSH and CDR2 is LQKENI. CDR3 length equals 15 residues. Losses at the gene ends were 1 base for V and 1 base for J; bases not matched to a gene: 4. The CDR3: CASSPRDSLSYEQYF. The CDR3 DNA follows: TGTGCCAGCTCACCACGGGACAGCCTATCCTACGAGCAGTACTTC.

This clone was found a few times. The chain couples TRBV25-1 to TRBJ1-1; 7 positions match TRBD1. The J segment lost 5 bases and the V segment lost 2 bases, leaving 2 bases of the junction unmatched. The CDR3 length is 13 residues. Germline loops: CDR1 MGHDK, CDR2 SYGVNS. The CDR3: CASSETGATEAFF. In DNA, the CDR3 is TGTGCCAGCAGTGAAACAGGGGCTACTGAAGCTTTCTTT.

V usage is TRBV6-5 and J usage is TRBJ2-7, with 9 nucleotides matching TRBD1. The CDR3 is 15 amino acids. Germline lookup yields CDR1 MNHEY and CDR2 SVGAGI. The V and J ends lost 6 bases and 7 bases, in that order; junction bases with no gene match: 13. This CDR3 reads CASRPVTGGSGEQYF. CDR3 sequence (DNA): TGTGCCAGCAGGCCGGTGACAGGGGGATCGGGGGAGCAGTACTTC.